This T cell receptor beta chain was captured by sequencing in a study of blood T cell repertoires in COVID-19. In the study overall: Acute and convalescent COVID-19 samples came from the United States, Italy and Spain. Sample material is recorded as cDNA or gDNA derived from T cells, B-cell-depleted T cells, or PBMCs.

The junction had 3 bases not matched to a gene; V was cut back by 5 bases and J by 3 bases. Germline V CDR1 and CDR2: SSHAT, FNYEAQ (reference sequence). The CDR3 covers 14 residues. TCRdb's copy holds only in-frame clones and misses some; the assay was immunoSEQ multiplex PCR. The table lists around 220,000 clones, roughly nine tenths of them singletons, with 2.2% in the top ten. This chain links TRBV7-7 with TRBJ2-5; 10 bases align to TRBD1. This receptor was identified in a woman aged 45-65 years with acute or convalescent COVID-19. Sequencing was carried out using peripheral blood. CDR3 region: CASSDGTGEETQYF. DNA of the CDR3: TGTGCCAGCAGCGACGGGACAGGGGAAGAGACCCAGTACTTC.